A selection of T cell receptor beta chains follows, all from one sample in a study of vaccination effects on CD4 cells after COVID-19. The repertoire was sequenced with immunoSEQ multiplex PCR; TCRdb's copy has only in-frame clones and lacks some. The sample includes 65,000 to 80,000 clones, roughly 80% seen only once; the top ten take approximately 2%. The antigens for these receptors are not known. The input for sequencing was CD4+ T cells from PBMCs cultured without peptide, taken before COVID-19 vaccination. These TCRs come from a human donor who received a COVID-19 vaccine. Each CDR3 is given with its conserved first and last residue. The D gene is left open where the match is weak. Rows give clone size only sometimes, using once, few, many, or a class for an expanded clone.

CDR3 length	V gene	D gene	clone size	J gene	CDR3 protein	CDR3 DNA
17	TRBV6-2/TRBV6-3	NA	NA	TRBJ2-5	CASSPLPGRSLQETQYF	TGTGCCAGCAGTCCCTTACCCGGACGGAGTCTCCAAGAGACCCAGTACTTC
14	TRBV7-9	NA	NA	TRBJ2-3	CASSLLGATDTQYF	TGTGCCAGCAGCTTACTTGGGGCAACAGATACGCAGTATTTT
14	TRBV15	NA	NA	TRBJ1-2	CATSRDTDPYGYTF	TGTGCCACCAGCAGAGATACAGATCCCTATGGCTACACCTTC
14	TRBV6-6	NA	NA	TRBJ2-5	CASSPVSVVKTQYF	TGTGCCAGCAGTCCCGTCTCAGTAGTAAAGACCCAGTACTTC
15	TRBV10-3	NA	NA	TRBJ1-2	CAISESGSRNYGYTF	TGTGCCATCAGTGAGTCGGGTTCCCGTAACTATGGCTACACCTTC
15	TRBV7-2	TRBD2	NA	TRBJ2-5	CASSPGLAVQETQYF	TGTGCCAGCAGCCCGGGACTAGCGGTACAAGAGACCCAGTACTTC
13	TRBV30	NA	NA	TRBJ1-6	CAWSLRDGSPLHF	TGTGCCTGGAGTCTGAGGGATGGGTCACCCCTCCACTTT
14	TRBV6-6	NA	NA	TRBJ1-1	CASGTGGGYTEAFF	TGTGCCAGCGGAACGGGGGGAGGGTACACTGAAGCTTTCTTT
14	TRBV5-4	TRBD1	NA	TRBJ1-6	CASKPGQPNSPLHF	TGTGCCAGCAAACCGGGACAGCCTAATTCACCCCTCCACTTT
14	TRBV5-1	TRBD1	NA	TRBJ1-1	CASSVGQGDTEAFF	TGCGCCAGCAGCGTCGGACAGGGGGACACTGAAGCTTTCTTT
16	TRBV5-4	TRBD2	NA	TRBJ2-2	CASSLVGTSGTGELFF	TGTGCCAGCAGCTTAGTTGGGACTAGTGGGACCGGGGAGCTGTTTTTT
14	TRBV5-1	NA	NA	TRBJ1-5	CASRLAYSNQPQHF	TGCGCCAGCAGATTGGCGTATAGCAATCAGCCCCAGCATTTT
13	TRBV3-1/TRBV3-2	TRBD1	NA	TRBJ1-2	CASRLGTGYGYTF	TGTGCCAGCAGGCTAGGGACAGGCTATGGCTACACCTTC
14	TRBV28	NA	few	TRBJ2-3	CASSRYGGTDTQYF	TGTGCCAGCAGCCGTTACGGAGGCACAGATACGCAGTATTTT
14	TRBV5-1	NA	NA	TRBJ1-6	CASSSSSYNSPLHF	TGCGCCAGCAGCTCCAGCTCCTATAATTCACCCCTCCACTTT
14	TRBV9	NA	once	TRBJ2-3	CASSVDLGVDTQYF	TGTGCCAGCAGCGTAGACCTCGGGGTCGATACGCAGTATTTT
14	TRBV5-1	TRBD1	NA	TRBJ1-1	CASSSGQLNTEAFF	TGCGCCAGCAGCTCGGGACAGTTGAACACTGAAGCTTTCTTT
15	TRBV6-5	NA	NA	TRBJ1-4	CATHPLGSSPEKLFF	TGTGCCACCCATCCGTTGGGTTCCTCTCCTGAAAAACTGTTTTTT
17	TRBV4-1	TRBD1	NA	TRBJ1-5	CASSQRYTGTGGMPQHF	TGCGCCAGCAGCCAACGCTACACCGGGACAGGGGGAATGCCCCAGCATTTT
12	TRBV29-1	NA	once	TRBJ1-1	CSTSQGNTEAFF	TGCAGCACATCTCAGGGTAACACTGAAGCTTTCTTT
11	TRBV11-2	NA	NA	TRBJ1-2	CASGRLDGYTF	TGTGCCAGCGGGCGTTTAGATGGCTACACCTTC